The 28 T cell receptor beta chains below come from one sample, sequenced in a study of blood T cell repertoires in COVID-19. TCRdb's table, derived via immunoSEQ multiplex PCR, lists solely in-frame clones and lacks some. Altogether 100,000 to 150,000 clones are present, about 83% being singletons, with the ten largest covering 12%. Source material: peripheral blood. The receptors were sampled from a man in his sixties with acute or convalescent COVID-19.

This clone occurred a few times. The rearrangement links TRBV7-3 to TRBJ1-6, with D possibly TRBD1 on 5 matching bases. The CDR3 has 15 residues. CDR1 is SGHTA, CDR2 FQGTGA, per germline. V lost 3 bases to trimming and J lost 2 bases, with 8 bases between them. The CDR3 region is CASSLTTAYNSPLHF. The CDR3 DNA follows: TGTGCCAGCAGCTTGACGACAGCCTATAATTCACCCCTCCACTTT.

The chain links TRBV18 to TRBJ1-2; 8 nucleotides match TRBD1. Germline V gene sequence: CDR1 KGHSH, CDR2 LQKENI. The V gene end was trimmed by 3 bases and the J gene end by 10 bases; junction bases not matched to a gene: 7. The CDR3 is made up of 13 amino acids. The DNA of the CDR3 is TGTGCCAGCTCACCTTCCCGGGACAGGATCTACACCTTC. Translation: CASSPSRDRIYTF. Full variable domain (missing parts from reference TRBV18 and TRBJ1-2): NAGVMQNPRHLVRRRGQEARLRCSPMKGHSHVYWYRQLPEEGLKFMVYLQKENIIDESGMPKERFSAEFPKEGPSILRIQQVVRGDSAAYFCASSPSRDRIYTFGSGTRLTVV.

This chain uses TRBV7-2 with TRBJ2-7; tentative D call: TRBD2 (7 bases). CDR1 SGHTA and CDR2 FQGNSA come from the germline V gene. V was cut by 1 base and J by 6 bases, with 16 bases left in between. This CDR3 has 15 residues. For the CDR3, the DNA is TGTGCCAGCAGCTTAGTTGGGGGAGGGGGATCCGAGCAGTACTTC. The encoded protein is CASSLVGGGGSEQYF.

The chain carries TRBV19 and TRBJ1-5; weak D call: TRBD1 (5 bases). The CDR3 spans 15 residues. Between the trimmed V and J ends, which lost 1 base and 2 bases, there was a span of 9 bases. CDR1 and CDR2 (germline): LNHDA, SQIVND (reference sequence). The CDR3 loop is CASSIGQGRNQPQHF. CDR3 in DNA: TGTGCCAGTAGTATAGGGCAGGGCCGCAATCAGCCCCAGCATTTT.

The chain has TRBV7-3 and TRBJ2-1; weak D call: TRBD2 (6 bases). The CDR3 is made up of 12 amino acids. Germline lookup yields CDR1 SGHTA and CDR2 FQGTGA. The V gene lost 5 bases and the J gene lost 10 bases, with 12 bases spanning the gap. CDR3 amino acids: CASSQGGAEQFF. CDR3 nucleotides: TGTGCCAGCAGCCAAGGCGGGGCCGAGCAGTTCTTC.

The sample holds a few counts of this clone. The chain employs TRBV7-3 and TRBJ1-3, with 10 positions matching TRBD1. The junction had 0 bases not matched to a gene; V was cut back by 2 bases and J by 8 bases. The CDR3 contains 13 residues. Germline V gene sequence: CDR1 SGHTA, CDR2 FQGTGA. The CDR3 loop is CASSLGTGDTIYF. The CDR3 nucleotides are TGTGCCAGCAGCTTAGGGACAGGGGACACCATATATTTT.

CDR3 sequence (DNA): TGTGCCAGCAGCCAAGGGACCCCCGGGATGAACACCATATATTTT. It encodes CASSQGTPGMNTIYF. The rearrangement uses TRBV3-1 (or the pseudogene TRBV3-2) and TRBJ1-3; D not certain. V was trimmed by 1 base and J by 7 bases, leaving 14 bases between them. The CDR3 covers 15 residues. Germline assignment: CDR1 LGHDT and CDR2 YNNKEL (reference sequence).

This sequence joins TRBV2 and TRBJ1-1; 7 nucleotides align to TRBD1. CDR1 and CDR2 from the germline V gene are SNHLY and FYNNEI. The CDR3 length is 14 residues. Trimming at V came to 4 bases and at J to 2 bases, leaving 4 bases not matched to a gene. This CDR3 is CASSGQGLNTEAFF. CDR3 nucleotide sequence: TGTGCCAGCAGTGGACAGGGTTTAAACACTGAAGCTTTCTTT.

The V gene is TRBV5-5, the J gene TRBJ2-7; D perhaps matches TRBD2 (6 bases). This CDR3 contains 13 residues. Germline CDR1 and CDR2: SGHKS and YYEKEE (reference sequence). Trimming removed 6 bases from V and 2 bases from J, with 12 bases in between. The CDR3 spells CASNPLATYEQYF. For the CDR3, the DNA is TGTGCCAGCAACCCTCTAGCGACCTACGAGCAGTACTTC.

V gene TRBV6-1 combines with J gene TRBJ1-2, with TRBD1 as a possible D gene (5 bases). The V and J ends lost 2 bases and 5 bases respectively, with 15 bases between them. CDR1 MNHNS and CDR2 SASEGT come from the germline V gene. This CDR3 has 15 residues. The CDR3 loop reads CASSETQARTYGYTF. For the CDR3, the DNA is TGTGCCAGCAGTGAAACACAGGCTAGAACATATGGCTACACCTTC.

CDR3 amino acids: CASSLKAGRGETQYF. The CDR3 nucleotides are TGCGCCAGCAGCTTAAAAGCGGGCAGGGGGGAGACCCAGTACTTC. This chain links TRBV5-1 with TRBJ2-5, with a tentative D call TRBD1 (7 bases). The CDR3 contains 15 residues. Germline assignment: CDR1 SGHRS and CDR2 YFSETQ. Trimming shortened V by 2 bases and J by 5 bases, and 16 bases separated the two germline ends.

V usage is TRBV27 and J usage is TRBJ2-1; D unresolved. Trimming pared 4 bases from V and 8 bases from J, leaving 18 bases between. Germline V lookup: CDR1 MNHEY, CDR2 SMNVEV (reference sequence). CDR3 length: 15 residues. This chain's CDR3 is CASSSPGSFPDEQFF. CDR3 sequence (DNA): TGTGCCAGCAGTTCCCCGGGTTCATTCCCGGATGAGCAGTTCTTC.

This clone has at least ten counts. This chain connects TRBV7-3 to TRBJ1-6; no clear D. Trimming took 2 bases from V and 8 from J, leaving 16 bases between them. From germline, CDR1 is SGHTA and CDR2 FQGTGA. This CDR3 contains 16 residues. CDR3 nucleotides: TGTGCCAGCAGCTTAGGGCCGGCTCTCAGCCATTCACCCCTCCACTTT. Encoded protein: CASSLGPALSHSPLHF. The whole variable domain, filled in from reference TRBV7-3 and TRBJ1-6, reads GAGVSQTPSNKVTEKGKYVELRCDPISGHTALYWYRQSLGQGPEFLIYFQGTGAADDSGLPNDRFFAVRPEGSVSTLKIQRTERGDSAVYLCASSLGPALSHSPLHFGNGTRLTVT.

V and J are TRBV3-1 (or the pseudogene TRBV3-2) and TRBJ1-1; unclear D gene. V was pared by 7 bases and J by 1 base, with 16 bases between. Germline loops: CDR1 LGHDT, CDR2 YNNKEL (reference sequence). The CDR3 runs to 15 residues. CDR3 residues: CASNRRSGENTEAFF. The CDR3, as DNA: TGTGCCAGCAACCGTCGGTCAGGTGAGAACACTGAAGCTTTCTTT.

The J gene is TRBJ2-2, the V gene TRBV18; 8 nucleotides align to TRBD2. The CDR3 totals 16 residues. The V segment lost 6 bases and the J segment 4 bases; nucleotides outside the gene matches: 10. Germline V gene lookup returns CDR1 KGHSH and CDR2 LQKENI. In nucleotides, the CDR3 is TGTGCCAGCTCCTCGGCCCTAGCGGGCTTCACCGGGGAGCTGTTTTTT. This sequence encodes CASSSALAGFTGELFF.

The rearrangement links TRBV18 to TRBJ2-7; the match to TRBD1 covers 7 bases. Germline V gives CDR1 KGHSH, CDR2 LQKENI. This CDR3 is built from 14 residues. The trim removed 1 base at V and 3 bases at J, leaving 3 bases unmatched. CDR3 loop: CASSPRQGHYEQYF. CDR3 DNA: TGTGCCAGCTCACCACGACAGGGACACTACGAGCAGTACTTC.

This clone is labeled as medium-sized (0.01 to 0.1%). V and J are TRBV6-1 and TRBJ2-5, with TRBD2 matching over 8 bases. V shed 2 bases and J 1 base; nucleotides not matched to a gene: 6. This CDR3 region has 16 residues. CDR1 is MNHNS, CDR2 SASEGT, per germline. The CDR3 coding sequence is TGTGCCAGCAGTGAAATGGCGGGAGGCCCCCAAGAGACCCAGTACTTC. Translation: CASSEMAGGPQETQYF.

Here the CDR3 DNA reads TGTGCCAGCCGGACTAGCGGGAGACCGGATGAGCAGTTCTTC. Protein sequence: CASRTSGRPDEQFF. This rearrangement joins TRBV25-1 to TRBJ2-1, with 13 bases fitting TRBD2. Trimming at V came to 8 bases and at J to 8 bases, leaving 6 bases not matched to a gene. This CDR3 is built from 14 residues. Germline CDR1 MGHDK, CDR2 SYGVNS.

This clone was detected once. The V and J genes are TRBV3-1 (or the pseudogene TRBV3-2) and TRBJ1-2; unclear D gene. The CDR3 loop spans 15 amino acids. Germline CDR1 and CDR2: LGHDT and YNNKEL (reference sequence). V was clipped by 3 bases and J by 0 bases, with 11 bases between them. The CDR3: CASSHRTEANYGYTF. As DNA, the CDR3 is TGTGCCAGCAGCCACAGGACGGAGGCTAACTATGGCTACACCTTC.

This chain links TRBV7-8 with TRBJ1-5; no clear D gene. The CDR3 runs to 13 residues. Trimming took off 5 bases at V and 5 bases at J, with 10 bases between the two ends. Looked up from germline, CDR1 is SGHVS and CDR2 is FQNEAQ. CDR3 DNA sequence: TGTGCCAGCAGCCTGACGGAGCATCAGCCCCAGCATTTT. It encodes CASSLTEHQPQHF.

The DNA for the CDR3 is TGTGCCAGCAGTTGGGGCCTCCTACTGGGACAGGAGAACACTGAAGCTTTCTTT. This codes for CASSWGLLLGQENTEAFF. This chain uses TRBV2 with TRBJ1-1; TRBD1 aligns across 8 bases. The germline CDR1 and CDR2 sequences are SNHLY and FYNNEI. The CDR3 is 18 residues long. Losses at the gene ends were 5 bases for V and 1 base for J; bases not matched to a gene: 15.

The J gene is TRBJ1-5, the V gene TRBV28, with D possibly being TRBD1 (5 bases). Germline V lookup: CDR1 MDHEN, CDR2 SYDVKM. V was shortened by 8 bases and J by 5 bases, with 19 bases between the two germline ends. The CDR3 loop spans 15 amino acids. CDR3 region: CASSNGRRGYQPQHF. The CDR3 nucleotides are TGTGCCAGCTCCAATGGGCGCCGGGGGTATCAGCCCCAGCATTTT.

V and J are TRBV6-5 and TRBJ1-5; 7 bases map to TRBD1. The CDR3 runs 14 residues. After removal of 6 bases from V and 5 bases from J, the junction contained 7 bases not matched to a gene. Germline-derived CDR1 and CDR2 are MNHEY and SVGAGI. This CDR3 reads CASSPTGDDQPQHF. Written as DNA, the CDR3 is TGTGCCAGCAGCCCCACAGGGGACGATCAGCCCCAGCATTTT.

This clone was picked up one time. V gene TRBV3-1 (or the pseudogene TRBV3-2) combines with J gene TRBJ1-4, with D unclear. The CDR3 totals 15 residues. Trimming stripped 1 base from V and 0 bases from J, with 6 bases between. Germline-derived CDR1 and CDR2 are LGHDT and YNNKEL (reference sequence). The CDR3 DNA reads TGTGCCAGCAGCCAAGTTCCATCAACTAATGAAAAACTGTTTTTT. Translated: CASSQVPSTNEKLFF.

The J gene is TRBJ1-3, the V gene TRBV7-9, with D possibly TRBD1 on 5 matching bases. This CDR3 contains 16 residues. Germline V CDR1 and CDR2: SEHNR, FQNEAQ (reference sequence). Trimming left V 5 bases short and J 4 bases short, with 18 bases between. The CDR3 nucleotides are TGTGCCAGCAGCCCCCCTCGATCGGGGGTCGGAAACACCATATATTTT. This translates into CASSPPRSGVGNTIYF. Based on the CDR3 plus reference TRBV7-9 and TRBJ1-3, the full variable domain is DTGVSQNPRHKITKRGQNVTFRCDPISEHNRLYWYRQTLGQGPEFLTYFQNEAQLEKSRLLSDRFSAERPKGSFSTLEIQRTEQGDSAMYLCASSPPRSGVGNTIYFGEGSWLTVV.

This rearrangement joins TRBV28 to TRBJ1-2; D remains ambiguous. This CDR3 is 12 amino acids long. Trimming removed 2 bases from V and 4 bases from J, with 5 bases in between. Germline V gene sequence: CDR1 MDHEN, CDR2 SYDVKM. CDR3 in amino acids: CASSLVSYGYTF. In DNA form, the CDR3 reads TGTGCCAGCAGTTTAGTGAGCTATGGCTACACCTTC.

V and J are TRBV23-1 and TRBJ1-2; D gene uncertain. TRBV23-1 is treated as an ORF (open reading frame) with a function not yet certain. Trimming took 4 bases from V and 4 from J, leaving 13 bases between them. CDR3 length equals 14 residues. The CDR3 DNA reads as TGCGCCAGCAGTCCCAGTAGACCGGGCTATGGCTACACCTTC. Translated, it gives CASSPSRPGYGYTF.

The V and J genes are TRBV18 and TRBJ2-7; TRBD1 agrees at 9 bases. The CDR3 covers 16 residues. V shed 0 bases, J shed 3 bases, and the junction held 6 bases outside the gene matches. Germline V lookup: CDR1 KGHSH, CDR2 LQKENI. The DNA of the CDR3 is TGTGCCAGCTCACCACCCAGACAGGGGGTAATCTACGAGCAGTACTTC. Translating gives CASSPPRQGVIYEQYF.